Listed below are T cell receptor beta chains from one sample, sequenced in a study of T cell responses to AZD1222 COVID-19 vaccine. The data were produced by immunoSEQ multiplex PCR, yet TCRdb's version contains in-frame clones alone and is incomplete. The sample consists of more than 250,000 clones, 85% to 95% of them appearing once. This sample comprised peripheral blood, obtained on day 0 of AZD1222 vaccination. These receptor sequences come from an adult in good health. Both conserved end residues are part of each CDR3. Each record gives: J gene, V gene, clone size, CDR3 protein. Size values are once, few and many counts, or a class for expanded clones, and some rows have none.

TRBJ2-7,TRBV7-2,NA,CASSLDRLTVYEQYF
TRBJ2-2,TRBV5-1,NA,CASSPGNTGELFF
TRBJ2-1,TRBV5-1,NA,CASSPLDPHRDEQFF
TRBJ1-1,TRBV6-5,NA,CASRTGTKNTEAFF
TRBJ2-7,TRBV5-1,NA,CASSLVSFGQGAYEQYF
TRBJ1-2,TRBV27,NA,CASSLMGANYGYTF
TRBJ2-2,TRBV15,NA,CATSRDGIGELFF
TRBJ1-4,TRBV5-5,NA,CASSIQTGGDEKLFF
TRBJ1-2,TRBV28,NA,CASRSPGTGGSNEGYTF
TRBJ2-7,TRBV28,NA,CASAGTGGSYEQYF
TRBJ2-1,TRBV20-1,NA,CSASTGGGAGNEQFF
TRBJ2-3,TRBV4-2,NA,CASSQDEGRTDTQYF
TRBJ1-2,TRBV5-1,once,CASSLGGNYGYTF
TRBJ2-3,TRBV24-1,NA,CATSDPGQHFNTDTQYF
TRBJ1-5,TRBV28,NA,CASSFPGNQPQHF
TRBJ1-3,TRBV9,NA,CASSPELSSGNTIYF
TRBJ2-7,TRBV25-1,once,CASTQGGGYEQYF
TRBJ2-1,TRBV9,NA,CASSVVGSEYNEQFF
TRBJ1-2,TRBV5-1,NA,CASSPTGDYGYTF
TRBJ2-1,TRBV7-9,NA,CASSFPKGTPDNEQFF
TRBJ1-6,TRBV28,NA,CASSLRKDLGSPLHF
TRBJ1-5,TRBV19,NA,CASSLPGRGGNQPQHF
TRBJ2-7,TRBV28,NA,CASGQGAYEQYF
TRBJ2-7,TRBV20-1,NA,CSAGPLDEQYF
TRBJ2-7,TRBV28,NA,CASSFGGTGGFYEQYF
TRBJ2-1,TRBV10-2,once,CASTGSGSPLNEQFF
TRBJ1-5,TRBV3-1/TRBV3-2,NA,CASSQVSGGQPQHF
TRBJ1-2,TRBV9,NA,CASSVGSPYGYTF
TRBJ2-1,TRBV7-3,NA,CASSLFASGPVEQFF
TRBJ2-7,TRBV5-5,NA,CASSRTPGQPFNEQYF
TRBJ2-1,TRBV24-1,NA,CATSDFRTSGGDNEQFF
TRBJ1-2,TRBV28,NA,CASMGAGGYTF
TRBJ1-2,TRBV28,NA,CAIIPRAREGDYTF
TRBJ2-7,TRBV2,NA,CASRSRTGGYEQYF
TRBJ2-2,TRBV4-2,NA,CASSPRSTGELFF
TRBJ2-1,TRBV4-1,NA,CASSQGGGRANNEQFF
TRBJ2-7,TRBV4-2,NA,CASSQDLTSGGEDEQYF
TRBJ2-7,TRBV11-3,NA,CASSLGRGPLHEQYF
TRBJ1-2,TRBV6-5,NA,CASSYRGSLYGYTF
TRBJ2-1,TRBV7-9,NA,CASRLTGTGSYNEQFF